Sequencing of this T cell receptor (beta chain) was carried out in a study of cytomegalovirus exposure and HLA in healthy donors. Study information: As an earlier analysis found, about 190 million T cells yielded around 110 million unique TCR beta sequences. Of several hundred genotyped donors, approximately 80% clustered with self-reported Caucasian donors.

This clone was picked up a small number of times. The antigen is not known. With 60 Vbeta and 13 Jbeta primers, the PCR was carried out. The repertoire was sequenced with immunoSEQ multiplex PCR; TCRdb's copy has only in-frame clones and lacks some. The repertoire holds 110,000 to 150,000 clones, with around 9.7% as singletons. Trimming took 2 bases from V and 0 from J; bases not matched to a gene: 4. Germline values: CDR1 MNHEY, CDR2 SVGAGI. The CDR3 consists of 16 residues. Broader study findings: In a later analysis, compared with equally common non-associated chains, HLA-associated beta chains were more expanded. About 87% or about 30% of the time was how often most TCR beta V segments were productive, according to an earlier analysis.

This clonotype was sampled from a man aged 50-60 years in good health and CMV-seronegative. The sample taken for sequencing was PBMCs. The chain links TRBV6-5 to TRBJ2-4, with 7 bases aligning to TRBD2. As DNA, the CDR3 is TGTGCCAGCAGTTACGGGGTAGCGGGAGCCAAAAACATTCAGTACTTC. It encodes CASSYGVAGAKNIQYF.